The 27 T cell receptor beta chains reported below all come from one sample, sequenced in a study of T-cell memory formation after mild COVID-19. One entry per CDR3 protein results from TCRdb running MiXCR on the 5' RACE reads. Of 300,000 to 400,000 distinct CDR3 sequences listed, 25% to 30% are singletons. Sequencing used PBMCs or a T cell subset sorted from them (not recorded which). These receptors were obtained from an adult woman who had mild COVID-19 (a few samples of this study predate the infection). Cell type and time point are not known.

This clonotype was detected a few times. The chain employs TRBV27 and TRBJ2-2; the match to TRBD1 covers 9 bases. The CDR3 totals 15 residues. Per the germline V gene, CDR1 is MNHEY and CDR2 is SMNVEV (reference sequence). V shed 6 bases, J shed 7 bases, and the junction held 9 bases outside the gene matches. CDR3 bases: TGTGCCAGCAGACGGGACAGGGAAATCCGCGGGGAGCTGTTTTTT. Encoded protein: CASRRDREIRGELFF.

This clonotype was detected only a few times. The V gene is TRBV28, the J gene TRBJ2-1; 11 bases map to TRBD2. Per the germline V gene, CDR1 is MDHEN and CDR2 is SYDVKM. This CDR3 has 15 amino acids. Germline trimming cut 5 bases from V and 4 bases from J; bases unmatched to any gene: 4. The CDR3, as DNA: TGTGCCAGCAGTAAAAGACTAGCGGGGTACAATGAGCAGTTCTTC. Protein product: CASSKRLAGYNEQFF.

The J gene is TRBJ2-1, the V gene TRBV7-3, with D perhaps matching TRBD1 or TRBD2 (5 bases each). V was trimmed by 1 base and J by 12 bases, leaving 10 bases between them. The germline V gene encodes CDR1 SGHTA and CDR2 FQGTGA. The CDR3 has 12 amino acids. CDR3 sequence reads: CASSLSLGTQFF. In nucleotides, the CDR3 is TGTGCCAGCAGCTTAAGCCTAGGGACGCAGTTCTTC.

This clonotype was seen only a few times. The chain recombines TRBV12-3 or TRBV12-4 with TRBJ1-2; the match to TRBD1 covers 7 bases. V trimming: 5 bases; J trimming: 4 bases; junction bases outside the gene matches: 4. CDR3 size: 13 residues. CDR3 loop: CASSRTGGYGYTF. CDR3 sequence (DNA): TGTGCCAGCAGTAGGACAGGCGGCTATGGCTACACCTTC.

The chain combines TRBV7-9 with TRBJ2-5; D may correspond to TRBD1 or TRBD2 (6 bases each). The CDR3 runs 15 residues. V lost 3 bases to trimming and J lost 1 base, with 12 bases between them. CDR1 SEHNR and CDR2 FQNEAQ come from the germline V gene (reference sequence). For the CDR3, the DNA is TGTGCCAGCAGCTTCGAGGGGGGATCCCAAGAGACCCAGTACTTC. It encodes CASSFEGGSQETQYF.

In its sample, this clonotype was seen a few times. This chain connects TRBV15 to TRBJ2-2; TRBD2 agrees at 8 bases. Unmatched junction bases numbered 14, after V lost 6 bases and J lost 5 bases. CDR3 size: 17 residues. The V gene's germline CDR1 is LNHNV and CDR2 YYDKDF (reference sequence). This chain's CDR3 is CATRAGGGAEVTGELFF. The CDR3 DNA sequence: TGTGCCACCAGGGCCGGGGGGGGGGCAGAGGTTACCGGGGAGCTGTTTTTT. Filled out from reference TRBV15 and TRBJ2-2, the complete variable domain reads DAMVIQNPRYQVTQFGKPVTLSCSQTLNHNVMYWYQQKSSQAPKLLFHYYDKDFNNEADTPDNFQSRRPNTSFCFLDIRSPGLGDTAMYLCATRAGGGAEVTGELFFGEGSRLTVL.

V and J are TRBV19 and TRBJ2-3; 7 nucleotides align to TRBD1. CDR3 size: 15 residues. The germline V gene encodes CDR1 LNHDA and CDR2 SQIVND (reference sequence). The V segment lost 3 bases and the J segment 2 bases; nucleotides outside the gene matches: 5. CDR3 in DNA: TGTGCCAGTAGTATTCGGGACAGAGTCACAGATACGCAGTATTTT. Its translation: CASSIRDRVTDTQYF.

Only a few counts were recorded for this clonotype. The V gene is TRBV20-1, the J gene TRBJ1-5, with D possibly being TRBD1 (5 bases). The V and J ends lost 5 bases and 3 bases respectively, with 14 bases between them. This CDR3 is built from 14 residues. The germline V gene has CDR1 DFQATT and CDR2 SNEGSKA (reference sequence). DNA of the CDR3: TGCAGTGCTGCGAGGGGTGTCCTCAATCAGCCCCAGCATTTT. It translates to CSAARGVLNQPQHF.

The CDR3 bases are TGTGCCAGCAGCCGCAGACTAGCGGGAGGGTACGAGCAGTACTTC. Encoded protein: CASSRRLAGGYEQYF. The chain employs TRBV11-2 and TRBJ2-7, with 14 bases lining up with TRBD2. Germline V gives CDR1 SGHAT, CDR2 FQNNGV. The CDR3 sequence is 15 residues long. Trimming cost V 5 bases and J 4 bases; bases outside gene matches: 4.

There are a few counts of this clonotype. The genes are TRBV6-2 or TRBV6-3 and TRBJ2-1; TRBD2 might be the D (6 bases). The CDR3 spans 13 residues. V dropped 2 bases and J dropped 6 bases, with 8 bases sitting between them. Looked up from germline, CDR1 is MNHEY and CDR2 is SVGEGT. CDR3 residues: CASSYTSFNEQFF. DNA for the CDR3: TGTGCCAGCAGTTACACTAGCTTCAATGAGCAGTTCTTC.

The chain employs TRBV15 and TRBJ2-7, with D perhaps TRBD1 or TRBD2 (6 bases each). Between the trimmed V and J ends, which lost 0 bases and 2 bases, there was a span of 11 bases. Germline V gene data show CDR1 as LNHNV and CDR2 as YYDKDF (reference sequence). The CDR3 is made up of 15 amino acids. The CDR3 DNA sequence: TGTGCCACCAGCAGAGATGGAAGGGGGGCCTACGAGCAGTACTTC. This codes for CATSRDGRGAYEQYF.

The V call is TRBV10-3, the J call TRBJ2-3; 13 bases are shared with TRBD2. Germline loops: CDR1 ENHRY, CDR2 SYGVKD. The CDR3 has 18 residues. The V and J ends lost 0 bases and 2 bases, in that order; junction bases with no gene match: 5. The CDR3 DNA follows: TGTGCCATCAGTGAGTCAGGGACTAGCGGGGCGAACACAGATACGCAGTATTTT. As protein: CAISESGTSGANTDTQYF.

The genes are TRBV6-2 or TRBV6-3 and TRBJ2-5, with TRBD1 matching 8 bases. Unmatched junction bases numbered 8, after V lost 6 bases and J lost 5 bases. CDR3 size: 14 residues. Germline V CDR1 and CDR2: MNHEY, SVGEGT. The CDR3 spells CASSPQGARETQYF. The CDR3 region has the DNA TGTGCCAGCAGCCCCCAGGGGGCTCGTGAGACCCAGTACTTC.

The sample holds a few counts of this clonotype. J is TRBJ1-1 and V is TRBV4-3; tentatively, D is TRBD1 (5 bases). The CDR3 covers 15 residues. Trimming pared 0 bases from V and 11 bases from J, leaving 19 bases between. Per the germline V gene, CDR1 is LGHNA and CDR2 is YSLEER. CDR3 bases: TGCGCCAGCAGCCAAGATCAGGGAGAGGCGGGGTGGGCTTTCTTT. Translated: CASSQDQGEAGWAFF.

In DNA, the CDR3 is TGCAGTGCTAGGAGGCTCCCGTCCTACGAGCAGTACTTC. This encodes CSARRLPSYEQYF. J is TRBJ2-7 and V is TRBV20-1, with D hard to call. The CDR3 has 13 amino acids. V was cut by 3 bases and J by 1 base, with 10 bases left in between. Germline V gives CDR1 DFQATT, CDR2 SNEGSKA (reference sequence).

This clonotype has a handful of counts. J is TRBJ1-1 and V is TRBV12-3 or TRBV12-4, with 8 bases identical to TRBD1. V lost 7 bases, J lost 1 base, and 8 bases stayed unmatched. The CDR3 consists of 15 residues. The CDR3 here is CASTADRAGNTEAFF. As DNA, the CDR3 is TGTGCCAGCACCGCGGACAGGGCGGGGAACACTGAAGCTTTCTTT.

The V gene is TRBV10-3, the J gene TRBJ1-5, with D tentatively TRBD1 (5 bases). There are 14 residues in the CDR3. The V and J ends lost 4 bases and 6 bases respectively, with 13 bases between them. Looked up from germline, CDR1 is ENHRY and CDR2 is SYGVKD. For the CDR3, the DNA is TGTGCCATCAGTGTCGGAGGGACTGGTCAGCCCCAGCATTTT. Translating it yields CAISVGGTGQPQHF.

This chain links TRBV20-1 with TRBJ2-5; 11 nucleotides agree with TRBD2. Germline assignment: CDR1 DFQATT and CDR2 SNEGSKA (reference sequence). CDR3 length: 14 amino acids. Trimming took 7 bases from V and 1 from J; bases not matched to a gene: 5. As DNA, the CDR3 is TGCAGTGTATGGGGACTAGCGGCCCAAGAGACCCAGTACTTC. Amino acids: CSVWGLAAQETQYF.

Many counts were recorded for this clonotype. Here the CDR3 DNA reads TGTGCCAGCAGTTTACCACAGGGGATGAATACGCAGTATTTT. This translates into CASSLPQGMNTQYF. This sequence joins TRBV12-3 or TRBV12-4 and TRBJ2-3; 7 bases match TRBD1. The CDR3 is 14 residues long. The V gene end was trimmed by 2 bases and the J gene end by 7 bases; junction bases not matched to a gene: 6.

The genes are TRBV29-1 and TRBJ2-3; D perhaps matches TRBD2 (6 bases). V was trimmed by 7 bases and J by 6 bases, leaving 14 bases between them. CDR1 SQVTM and CDR2 ANQGSEA come from the germline V gene. CDR3 length equals 12 residues. CDR3: CSGAPGSDTQYF. The CDR3 DNA is TGCAGCGGTGCCCCCGGGAGCGATACGCAGTATTTT.

This clonotype was counted a few times. This chain links TRBV14 with TRBJ2-1; the D is unclear. Germline CDR1 is SGHDN and CDR2 is FVKESK. V was shortened by 4 bases and J by 0 bases, with 16 bases between the two germline ends. The CDR3 covers 17 residues. The CDR3 loop reads CASSRATTAISYNEQFF. CDR3 nucleotide sequence: TGTGCCAGCAGCCGCGCTACTACAGCGATCTCCTACAATGAGCAGTTCTTC.

This clonotype was observed a single time. The chain combines TRBV27 with TRBJ2-5, with TRBD1 matching 7 bases. V lost 2 bases, J lost 3 bases, and 3 bases stayed unmatched. The CDR3 covers 14 residues. Germline loops: CDR1 MNHEY, CDR2 SMNVEV (reference sequence). CDR3 region: CASSLNRGKETQYF. In DNA, the CDR3 is TGTGCCAGCAGTTTAAACAGGGGAAAAGAGACCCAGTACTTC.

This clonotype was observed a handful of times. This chain links TRBV5-6 with TRBJ1-1, with D maybe TRBD1 (6 bases). Germline loops: CDR1 SGHDT, CDR2 YYEEEE. The CDR3 extends over 14 amino acids. V was shortened by 0 bases and J by 4 bases, with 10 bases between the two germline ends. CDR3 sequence: CASSLVRGGTEAFF. The CDR3, as DNA: TGTGCCAGCAGCTTGGTGAGGGGGGGCACTGAAGCTTTCTTT. Full variable domain (outside the CDR3, taken from reference TRBV5-6 and TRBJ1-1): DAGVTQSPTHLIKTRGQQVTLRCSPKSGHDTVSWYQQALGQGPQFIFQYYEEEERQRGNFPDRFSGHQFPNYSSELNVNALLLGDSALYLCASSLVRGGTEAFFGQGTRLTVV.

The chain recombines TRBV6-5 with TRBJ1-2, with D possibly being TRBD1 (6 bases). Germline lookup yields CDR1 MNHEY and CDR2 SVGAGI. V dropped 8 bases and J dropped 5 bases, with 12 bases sitting between them. This CDR3 contains 12 residues. CDR3 residues: CASLGGLYGYTF. The CDR3 nucleotides read TGTGCCAGCCTAGGGGGTTTGTATGGCTACACCTTC.

As regards this clonotype: A junction end diverges from the germline sequence, so it may reflect a read error. The J gene is TRBJ2-3, the V gene TRBV4-1; no firm D call. This CDR3 has 13 residues. Germline values: CDR1 MGHRA, CDR2 YSYEKL. The CDR3 DNA is TGCGACAGCAGCCAAGGTCAAGGAGATACGCAGTATTTT. This gives the protein CDSSQGQGDTQYF.

J is TRBJ2-7 and V is TRBV2, with 8 bases identical to TRBD1. This CDR3 region has 13 residues. Germline assignment: CDR1 SNHLY and CDR2 FYNNEI. Germline trimming cut 5 bases from V and 7 bases from J; bases unmatched to any gene: 7. The CDR3 DNA sequence: TGTGCCAGCAGTACAGGGGGACCTTTGGAGCAGTACTTC. Its translation: CASSTGGPLEQYF.

The gene calls are TRBV24-1 and TRBJ1-1; TRBD1 matches 9 bases. Trimming took 10 bases from V and 4 from J; bases not matched to a gene: 9. CDR3 length equals 14 residues. Germline assignment: CDR1 KGHDR and CDR2 SFDVKD. The chain's CDR3 is CATAPGQGITEAFF. Here the CDR3 DNA reads TGTGCCACAGCGCCGGGACAGGGAATCACTGAAGCTTTCTTT.